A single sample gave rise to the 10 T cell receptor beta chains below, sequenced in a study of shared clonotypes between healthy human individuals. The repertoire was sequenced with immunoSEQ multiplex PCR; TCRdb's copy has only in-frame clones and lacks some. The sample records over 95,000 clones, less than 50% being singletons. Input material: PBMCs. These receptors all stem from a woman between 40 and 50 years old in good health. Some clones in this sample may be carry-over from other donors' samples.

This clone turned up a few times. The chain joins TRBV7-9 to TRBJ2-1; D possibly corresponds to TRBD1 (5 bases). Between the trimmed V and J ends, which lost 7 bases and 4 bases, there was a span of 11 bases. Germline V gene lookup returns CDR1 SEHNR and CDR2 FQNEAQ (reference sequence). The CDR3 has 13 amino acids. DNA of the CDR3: TGTGCCAGCACCCAGGCAGGGTACAATGAGCAGTTCTTC. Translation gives CASTQAGYNEQFF.

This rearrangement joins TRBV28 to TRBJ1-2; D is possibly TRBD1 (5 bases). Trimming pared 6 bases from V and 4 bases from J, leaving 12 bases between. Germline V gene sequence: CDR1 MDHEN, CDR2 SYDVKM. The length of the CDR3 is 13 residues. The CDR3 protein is CASSLGRRYGYTF. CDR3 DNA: TGTGCCAGCAGCCTGGGACGGCGCTATGGCTACACCTTC.

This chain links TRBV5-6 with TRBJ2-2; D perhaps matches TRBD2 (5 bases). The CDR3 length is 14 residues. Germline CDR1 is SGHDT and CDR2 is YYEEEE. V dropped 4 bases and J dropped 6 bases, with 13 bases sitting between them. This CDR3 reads CASSPLMRAGELFF. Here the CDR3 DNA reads TGTGCCAGCAGCCCACTCATGCGGGCCGGGGAGCTGTTTTTT. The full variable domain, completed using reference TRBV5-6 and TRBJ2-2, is DAGVTQSPTHLIKTRGQQVTLRCSPKSGHDTVSWYQQALGQGPQFIFQYYEEEERQRGNFPDRFSGHQFPNYSSELNVNALLLGDSALYLCASSPLMRAGELFFGEGSRLTVL.

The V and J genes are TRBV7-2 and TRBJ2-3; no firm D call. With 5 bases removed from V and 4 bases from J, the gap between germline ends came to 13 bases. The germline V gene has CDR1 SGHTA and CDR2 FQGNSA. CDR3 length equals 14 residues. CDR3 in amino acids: CASSQEPGADTQYF. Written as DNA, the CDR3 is TGTGCCAGCAGCCAGGAGCCAGGCGCAGATACGCAGTATTTT.

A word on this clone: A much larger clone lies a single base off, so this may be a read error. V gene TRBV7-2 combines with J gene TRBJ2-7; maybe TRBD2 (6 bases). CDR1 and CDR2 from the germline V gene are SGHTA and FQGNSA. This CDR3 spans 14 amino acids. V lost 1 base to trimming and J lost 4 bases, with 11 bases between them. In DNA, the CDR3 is TGTGCCAGCAGCTTAGACAGCGGGTCGTACGAGCAGTACTTC. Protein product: CASSLDSGSYEQYF.

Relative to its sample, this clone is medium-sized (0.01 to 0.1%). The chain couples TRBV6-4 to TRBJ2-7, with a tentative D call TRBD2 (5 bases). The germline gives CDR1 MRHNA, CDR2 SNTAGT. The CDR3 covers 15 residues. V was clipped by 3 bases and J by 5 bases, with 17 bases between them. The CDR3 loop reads CASSEEAGEGNEQYF. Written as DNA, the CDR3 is TGTGCCAGCAGTGAGGAGGCCGGAGAGGGAAACGAGCAGTACTTC.

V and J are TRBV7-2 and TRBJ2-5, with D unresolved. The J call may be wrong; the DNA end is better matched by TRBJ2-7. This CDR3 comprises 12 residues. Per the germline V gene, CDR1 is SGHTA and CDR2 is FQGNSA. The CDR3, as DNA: TGTGCCAGCAGTTCTAGGCCCTACGAGCAGTACTTC. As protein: CASSSRPYEQYF.

DNA of the CDR3: TGTGCCAGCTCACCTGAGACCGGACCGGGGGCTGGGGCCAACGTCCTGACTTTC. This sequence encodes CASSPETGPGAGANVLTF. The V call is TRBV18, the J call TRBJ2-6; D might be TRBD2 (6 bases). Trimming took off 3 bases at V and 2 bases at J, with 17 bases between the two ends. Germline V gene sequence: CDR1 KGHSH, CDR2 LQKENI. This CDR3 has 18 amino acids. Combining the CDR3 with reference TRBV18 and TRBJ2-6 gives the whole variable domain NAGVMQNPRHLVRRRGQEARLRCSPMKGHSHVYWYRQLPEEGLKFMVYLQKENIIDESGMPKERFSAEFPKEGPSILRIQQVVRGDSAAYFCASSPETGPGAGANVLTFGAGSRLTVL.

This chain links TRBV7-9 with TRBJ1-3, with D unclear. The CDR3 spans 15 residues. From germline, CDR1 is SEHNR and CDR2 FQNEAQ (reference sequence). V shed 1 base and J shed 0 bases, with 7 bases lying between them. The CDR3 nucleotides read TGTGCCAGCAGCTTAGTACGTGGCTCTGGAAACACCATATATTTT. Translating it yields CASSLVRGSGNTIYF.

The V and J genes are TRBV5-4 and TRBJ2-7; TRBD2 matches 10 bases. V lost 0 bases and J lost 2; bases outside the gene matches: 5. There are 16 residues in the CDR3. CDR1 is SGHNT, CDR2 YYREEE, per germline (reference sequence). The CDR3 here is CASSLASGRGTYEQYF. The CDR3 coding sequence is TGTGCCAGCAGCTTGGCAAGCGGGAGGGGAACCTACGAGCAGTACTTC.